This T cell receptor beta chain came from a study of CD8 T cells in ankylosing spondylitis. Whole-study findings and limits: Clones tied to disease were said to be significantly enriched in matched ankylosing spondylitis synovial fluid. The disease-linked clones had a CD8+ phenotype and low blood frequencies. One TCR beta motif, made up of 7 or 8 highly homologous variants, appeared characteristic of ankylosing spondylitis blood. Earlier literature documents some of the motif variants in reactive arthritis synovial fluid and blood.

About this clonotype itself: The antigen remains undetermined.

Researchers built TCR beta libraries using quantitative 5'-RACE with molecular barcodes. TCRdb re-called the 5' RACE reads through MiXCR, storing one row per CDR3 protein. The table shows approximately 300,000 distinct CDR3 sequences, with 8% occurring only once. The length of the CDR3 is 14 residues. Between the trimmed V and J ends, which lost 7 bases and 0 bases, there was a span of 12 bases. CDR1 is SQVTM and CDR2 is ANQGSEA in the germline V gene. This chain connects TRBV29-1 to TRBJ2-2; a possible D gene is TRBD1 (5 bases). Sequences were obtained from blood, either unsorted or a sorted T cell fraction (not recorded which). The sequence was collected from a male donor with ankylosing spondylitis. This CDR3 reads CSAQGGANTGELFF. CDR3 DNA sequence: TGCAGCGCTCAGGGCGGCGCGAACACCGGGGAGCTGTTTTTT.